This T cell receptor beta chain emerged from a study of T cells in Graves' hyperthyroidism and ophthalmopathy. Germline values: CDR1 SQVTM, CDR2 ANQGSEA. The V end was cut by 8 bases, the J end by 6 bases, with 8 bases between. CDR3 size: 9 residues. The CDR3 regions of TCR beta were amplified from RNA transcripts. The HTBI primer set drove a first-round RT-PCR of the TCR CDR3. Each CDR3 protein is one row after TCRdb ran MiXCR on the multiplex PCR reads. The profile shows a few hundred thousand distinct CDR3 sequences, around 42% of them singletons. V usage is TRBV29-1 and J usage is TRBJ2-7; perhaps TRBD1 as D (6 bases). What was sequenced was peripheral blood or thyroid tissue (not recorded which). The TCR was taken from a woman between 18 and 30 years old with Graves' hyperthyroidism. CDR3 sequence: CSLDSEQYF. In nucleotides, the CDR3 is TGCAGCTTGGACAGCGAGCAGTACTTC.